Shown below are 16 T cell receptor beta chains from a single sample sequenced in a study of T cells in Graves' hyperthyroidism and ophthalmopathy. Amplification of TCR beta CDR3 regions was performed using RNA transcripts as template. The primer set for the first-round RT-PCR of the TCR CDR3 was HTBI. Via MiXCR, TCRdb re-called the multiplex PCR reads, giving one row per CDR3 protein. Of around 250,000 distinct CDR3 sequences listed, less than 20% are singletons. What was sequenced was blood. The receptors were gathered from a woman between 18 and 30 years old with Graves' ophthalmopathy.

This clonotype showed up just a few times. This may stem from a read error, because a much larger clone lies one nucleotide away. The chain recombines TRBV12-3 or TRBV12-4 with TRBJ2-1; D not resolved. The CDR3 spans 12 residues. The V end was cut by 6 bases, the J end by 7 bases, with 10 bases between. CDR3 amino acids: CASRADRNEQFF. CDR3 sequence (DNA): TGTGCCAGCAGGGCGGACCGGAATGAGCAGTTCTTC.

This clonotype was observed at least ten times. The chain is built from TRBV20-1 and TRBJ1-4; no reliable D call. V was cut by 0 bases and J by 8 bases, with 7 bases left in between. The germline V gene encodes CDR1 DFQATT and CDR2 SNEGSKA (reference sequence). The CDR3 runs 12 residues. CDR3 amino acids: CSARDHQEKLFF. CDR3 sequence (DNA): TGCAGTGCTAGAGATCATCAGGAAAAACTGTTTTTT.

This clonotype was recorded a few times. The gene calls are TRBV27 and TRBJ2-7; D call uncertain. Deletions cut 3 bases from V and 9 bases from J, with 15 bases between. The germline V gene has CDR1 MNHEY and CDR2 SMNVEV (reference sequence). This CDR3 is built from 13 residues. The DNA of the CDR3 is TGTGCCAGCAGTTTGGGTTACGAGTCGGGGCAGTACTTC. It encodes CASSLGYESGQYF.

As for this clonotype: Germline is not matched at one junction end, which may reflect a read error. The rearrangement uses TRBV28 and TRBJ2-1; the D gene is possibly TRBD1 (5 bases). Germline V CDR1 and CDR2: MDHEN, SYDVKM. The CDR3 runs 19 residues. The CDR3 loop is CASSSLFPRVAGSYDEQFF. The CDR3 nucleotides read TGTGCCAGCAGTTCACTTTTCCCCCGGGTAGCAGGGTCCTACGATGAGCAGTTCTTC.

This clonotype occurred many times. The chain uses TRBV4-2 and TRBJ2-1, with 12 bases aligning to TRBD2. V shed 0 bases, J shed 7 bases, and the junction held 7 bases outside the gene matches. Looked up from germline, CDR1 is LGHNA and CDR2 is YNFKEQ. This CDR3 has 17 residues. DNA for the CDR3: TGTGCCAGCAGCCAAGATCTAGCGGGGGGGCCGGTAAATGAGCAGTTCTTC. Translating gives CASSQDLAGGPVNEQFF.

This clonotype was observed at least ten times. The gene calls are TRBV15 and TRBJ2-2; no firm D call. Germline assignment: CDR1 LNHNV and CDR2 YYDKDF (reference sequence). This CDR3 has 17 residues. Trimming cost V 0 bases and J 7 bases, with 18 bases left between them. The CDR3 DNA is TGTGCCACCAGCAGAGATCATAGGCCCGGGTACAACGGGGAGCTGTTTTTT. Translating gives CATSRDHRPGYNGELFF.

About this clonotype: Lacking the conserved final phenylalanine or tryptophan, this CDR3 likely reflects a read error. In nucleotides, the CDR3 is TGCGCCAGCAGCCAAGAAAGAGACTATGGCTACACCTCC. Its protein product is CASSQERDYGYTS. The gene calls are TRBV4-3 and TRBJ1-2; D remains unclear. Germline V gene sequence: CDR1 LGHNA, CDR2 YSLEER. There are 13 residues in the CDR3. With 0 bases removed from V and 3 bases from J, the gap between germline ends came to 5 bases.

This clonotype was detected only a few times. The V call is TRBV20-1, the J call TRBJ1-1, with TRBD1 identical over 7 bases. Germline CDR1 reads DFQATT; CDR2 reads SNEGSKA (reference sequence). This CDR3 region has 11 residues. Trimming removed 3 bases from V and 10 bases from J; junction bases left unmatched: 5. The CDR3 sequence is CSASLAGGAFF. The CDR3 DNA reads TGCAGTGCTAGTCTTGCAGGGGGAGCTTTCTTT.

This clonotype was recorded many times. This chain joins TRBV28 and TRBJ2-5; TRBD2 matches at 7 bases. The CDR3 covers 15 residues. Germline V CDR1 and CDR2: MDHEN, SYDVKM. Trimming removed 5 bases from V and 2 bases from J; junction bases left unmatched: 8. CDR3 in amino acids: CASSALAAIQETQYF. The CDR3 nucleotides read TGTGCCAGCAGTGCCCTAGCGGCTATACAAGAGACCCAGTACTTC. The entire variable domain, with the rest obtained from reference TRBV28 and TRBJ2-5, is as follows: DVKVTQSSRYLVKRTGEKVFLECVQDMDHENMFWYRQDPGLGLRLIYFSYDVKMKEKGDIPEGYSVSREKKERFSLILESASTNQTSMYLCASSALAAIQETQYFGPGTRLLVL.

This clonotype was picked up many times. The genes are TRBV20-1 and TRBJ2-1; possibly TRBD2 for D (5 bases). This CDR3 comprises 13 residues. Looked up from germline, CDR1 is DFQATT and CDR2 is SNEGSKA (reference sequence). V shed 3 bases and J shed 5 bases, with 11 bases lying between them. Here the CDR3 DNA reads TGCAGTGCTAGGGCCGGGAATAACAATGAGCAGTTCTTC. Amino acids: CSARAGNNNEQFF.

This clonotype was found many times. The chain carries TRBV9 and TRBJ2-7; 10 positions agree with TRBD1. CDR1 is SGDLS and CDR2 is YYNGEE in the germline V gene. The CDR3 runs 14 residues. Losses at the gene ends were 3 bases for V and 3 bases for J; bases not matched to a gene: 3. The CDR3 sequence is CASSEGDRGYEQYF. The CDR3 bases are TGTGCCAGCAGCGAGGGGGACAGGGGCTACGAGCAGTACTTC.

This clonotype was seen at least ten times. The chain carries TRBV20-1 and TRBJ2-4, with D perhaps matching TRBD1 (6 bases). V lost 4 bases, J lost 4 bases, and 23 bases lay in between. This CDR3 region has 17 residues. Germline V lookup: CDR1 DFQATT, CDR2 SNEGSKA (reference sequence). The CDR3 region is CSAIRVATGVTKNIQYF. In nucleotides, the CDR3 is TGCAGTGCTATCAGGGTCGCGACAGGTGTAACTAAAAACATTCAGTACTTC.

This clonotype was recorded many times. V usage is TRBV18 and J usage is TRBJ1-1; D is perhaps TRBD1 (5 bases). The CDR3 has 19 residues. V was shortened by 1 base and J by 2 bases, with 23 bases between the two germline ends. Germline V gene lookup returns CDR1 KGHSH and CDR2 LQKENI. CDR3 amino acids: CASSPQGNLGLRTNTEAFF. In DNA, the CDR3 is TGTGCCAGCTCACCACAGGGGAACTTGGGGCTCCGAACAAACACTGAAGCTTTCTTT.

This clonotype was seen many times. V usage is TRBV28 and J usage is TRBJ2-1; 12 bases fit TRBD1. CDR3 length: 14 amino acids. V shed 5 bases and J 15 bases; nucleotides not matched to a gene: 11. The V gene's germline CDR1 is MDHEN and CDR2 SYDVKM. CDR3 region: CASSLEGQGAVRFF. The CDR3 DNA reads TGTGCCAGCAGTCTGGAGGGACAGGGGGCGGTGCGGTTCTTC.

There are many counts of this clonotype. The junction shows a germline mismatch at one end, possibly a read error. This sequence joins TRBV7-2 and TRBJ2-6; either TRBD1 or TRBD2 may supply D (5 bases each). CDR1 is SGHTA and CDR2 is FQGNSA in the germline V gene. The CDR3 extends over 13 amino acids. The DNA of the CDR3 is TGTGCCAGCAGCTTAGGTCCCGGGACGGAAGCCGAATTC. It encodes CASSLGPGTEAEF.

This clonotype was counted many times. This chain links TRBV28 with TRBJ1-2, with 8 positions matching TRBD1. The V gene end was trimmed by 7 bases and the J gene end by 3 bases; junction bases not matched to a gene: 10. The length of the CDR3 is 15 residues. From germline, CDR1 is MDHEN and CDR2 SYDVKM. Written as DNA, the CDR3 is TGTGCCAGCAACCCCTCTTCGACAGGGGACTATGGCTACACCTTC. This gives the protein CASNPSSTGDYGYTF.